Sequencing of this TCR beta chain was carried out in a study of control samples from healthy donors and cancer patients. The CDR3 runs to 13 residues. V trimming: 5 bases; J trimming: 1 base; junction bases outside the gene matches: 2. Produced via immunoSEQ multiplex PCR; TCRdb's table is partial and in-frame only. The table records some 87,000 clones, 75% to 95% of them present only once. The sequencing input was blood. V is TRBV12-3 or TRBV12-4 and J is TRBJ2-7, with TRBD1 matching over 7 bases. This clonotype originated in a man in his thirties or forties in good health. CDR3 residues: CASSKGQSYEQYF. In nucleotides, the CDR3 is TGTGCCAGCAGTAAGGGACAGTCCTACGAGCAGTACTTC.